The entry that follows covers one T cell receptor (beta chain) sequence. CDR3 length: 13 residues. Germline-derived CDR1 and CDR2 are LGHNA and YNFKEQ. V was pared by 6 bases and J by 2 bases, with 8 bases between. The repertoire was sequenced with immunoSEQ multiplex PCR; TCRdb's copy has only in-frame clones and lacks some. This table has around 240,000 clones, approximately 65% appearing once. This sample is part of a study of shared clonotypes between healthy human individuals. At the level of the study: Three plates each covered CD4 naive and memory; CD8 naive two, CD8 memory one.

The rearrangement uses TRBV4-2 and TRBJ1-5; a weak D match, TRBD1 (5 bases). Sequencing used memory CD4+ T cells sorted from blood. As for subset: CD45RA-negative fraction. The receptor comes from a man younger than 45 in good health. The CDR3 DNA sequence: TGTGCCAGCAGGGGGGACGGCAATCAGCCCCAGCATTTT. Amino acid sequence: CASRGDGNQPQHF.